What follows are 27 T cell receptor beta chains derived from one specimen sequenced in a study of T cell responses to AZD1222 COVID-19 vaccine. The data were produced by immunoSEQ multiplex PCR, yet TCRdb's version contains in-frame clones alone and is incomplete. This table holds about 180,000 clones, 94% found once. The starting material was peripheral blood, obtained 28 days after the second AZD1222 dose. The receptor source for this set is an adult who received the AZD1222 COVID-19 vaccine.

The gene calls are TRBV7-9 and TRBJ1-1, with 7 bases that match TRBD1. The germline CDR1 and CDR2 sequences are SEHNR and FQNEAQ (reference sequence). J was trimmed by 4 bases and V by 2 bases; bases with no gene match: 4. The CDR3 has 14 amino acids. CDR3 in amino acids: CASSLPDRATEAFF. The DNA of the CDR3 is TGTGCCAGCAGCTTACCCGACAGGGCCACTGAAGCTTTCTTT.

The chain has TRBV27 and TRBJ1-2; D uncertain. CDR1 is MNHEY and CDR2 is SMNVEV in the germline V gene (reference sequence). This CDR3 contains 15 residues. Trimming took off 6 bases at V and 7 bases at J, with 21 bases between the two ends. The CDR3 DNA is TGTGCCAGCAGAGGATATTCGGGGAGGGATGGTGGCTACACCTTC. Its protein product is CASRGYSGRDGGYTF.

The chain employs TRBV19 and TRBJ1-5; D ambiguous. Between the trimmed V and J ends, which lost 5 bases and 5 bases, there was a span of 7 bases. Germline assignment: CDR1 LNHDA and CDR2 SQIVND (reference sequence). The CDR3 spans 12 residues. The CDR3 nucleotides are TGTGCCAGTAGTGCGGGTGATCAGCCCCAGCATTTT. Translated, it gives CASSAGDQPQHF.

The rearrangement links TRBV6-4 to TRBJ1-1, with unresolved D. Trimming removed 4 bases at V and 0 bases at J, with 6 bases between. This CDR3 has 13 amino acids. The V gene's germline CDR1 is MRHNA and CDR2 SNTAGT. The DNA of the CDR3 is TGTGCCAGCAGTGTTGCGCTGAACACTGAAGCTTTCTTT. Its protein product is CASSVALNTEAFF.

The V and J genes are TRBV15 and TRBJ2-3; possible D gene TRBD2, 5 bases. V shed 1 base and J shed 2 bases, with 16 bases lying between them. The CDR3 contains 17 residues. Per germline, CDR1 LNHNV and CDR2 YYDKDF (reference sequence). The CDR3 here is CATSRGSTSGITDTQYF. Here the CDR3 DNA reads TGTGCCACCAGCAGAGGGTCTACTAGTGGCATCACAGATACGCAGTATTTT.

V and J are TRBV19 and TRBJ1-5; the match to TRBD1 covers 7 bases. Losses at the gene ends were 5 bases for V and 3 bases for J; bases not matched to a gene: 7. In germline, CDR1 is LNHDA, CDR2 SQIVND (reference sequence). The CDR3 totals 15 residues. DNA of the CDR3: TGTGCCAGTAGTCCCGGGACAGCTGCCAATCAGCCCCAGCATTTT. Its translation: CASSPGTAANQPQHF.

The rearrangement links TRBV12-5 to TRBJ1-4; no firm D call. V lost 5 bases and J lost 0, with 13 bases in between. From germline, CDR1 is LGHNT and CDR2 FRNRAP. CDR3 length: 16 amino acids. Written as DNA, the CDR3 is TGTGCTAGTGGTGACCAACGGGGTGCAACTAATGAAAAACTGTTTTTT. As protein: CASGDQRGATNEKLFF.

The genes are TRBV9 and TRBJ2-7, with 9 positions matching TRBD2. V was clipped by 3 bases and J by 3 bases; unmatched bases: 7. The CDR3 is made up of 15 amino acids. The germline gives CDR1 SGDLS, CDR2 YYNGEE. CDR3 bases: TGTGCCAGCAGCGCCGCGGCGGGAGGGTACTACGAGCAGTACTTC. Its translation is CASSAAAGGYYEQYF.

This chain links TRBV7-2 with TRBJ2-3; D unclear. This CDR3 region has 14 residues. Germline-derived CDR1 and CDR2 are SGHTA and FQGNSA. V was cut by 1 base and J by 2 bases, with 7 bases left in between. The CDR3 nucleotides read TGTGCCAGCAGCTTAGACAGAAACACAGATACGCAGTATTTT. It yields the protein CASSLDRNTDTQYF.

This sequence joins TRBV11-2 and TRBJ2-5; 14 bases line up with TRBD2. The CDR3 loop spans 19 amino acids. V was clipped by 1 base and J by 5 bases; unmatched bases: 12. Germline values: CDR1 SGHAT, CDR2 FQNNGV. The CDR3 reads CASSLGPLGTSGSPETQYF. CDR3 nucleotide sequence: TGTGCCAGCAGCTTAGGTCCCCTGGGGACTAGCGGGAGTCCTGAGACCCAGTACTTC.

The J gene is TRBJ1-1, the V gene TRBV5-1; possibly TRBD1 for D (5 bases). This CDR3 is built from 14 residues. V lost 0 bases to trimming and J lost 4 bases, with 10 bases between them. The germline V gene encodes CDR1 SGHRS and CDR2 YFSETQ. Written as DNA, the CDR3 is TGCGCCAGCAGCTTGGCCGTCGGGGGCACTGAAGCTTTCTTT. This sequence encodes CASSLAVGGTEAFF.

The DNA of the CDR3 is TGTGCCAGCAGTTTAAGTCCTAGCGGGAGCTACAATGAGCAGTTCTTC. Its translation: CASSLSPSGSYNEQFF. The gene calls are TRBV27 and TRBJ2-1, with TRBD2 identical over 10 bases. CDR3 length: 16 residues. Germline values: CDR1 MNHEY, CDR2 SMNVEV (reference sequence). V lost 2 bases to trimming and J lost 3 bases; unmatched junction nucleotides: 4.

This rearrangement joins TRBV10-3 to TRBJ1-1, with D perhaps matching TRBD1 (6 bases). This CDR3 has 15 residues. CDR1 ENHRY and CDR2 SYGVKD come from the germline V gene. V gave up 5 bases and J gave up 3 bases, with 16 bases separating them. For the CDR3, the DNA is TGTGCCATCAGTTCTTCTCAGGGGCGGGACACTGAAGCTTTCTTT. As protein: CAISSSQGRDTEAFF.

In its sample, this clone was seen once. The rearrangement uses TRBV7-2 and TRBJ2-5; D not resolved. The CDR3 sequence is 14 residues long. V lost 2 bases to trimming and J lost 4 bases, with 11 bases between them. Germline V lookup: CDR1 SGHTA, CDR2 FQGNSA. As DNA, the CDR3 is TGTGCCAGCAGCTTATCTTCCTGGTTAGAGACCCAGTACTTC. It yields the protein CASSLSSWLETQYF.

The J gene is TRBJ1-2, the V gene TRBV6-5; a possible D gene is TRBD1 (5 bases). The CDR3 has 15 amino acids. Trimming removed 5 bases at V and 2 bases at J, with 15 bases between. CDR1 and CDR2 (germline): MNHEY, SVGAGI. The CDR3 protein is CASSPDRYPNYGYTF. Written as DNA, the CDR3 is TGTGCCAGCAGTCCAGACAGATACCCGAACTATGGCTACACCTTC.

V gene TRBV20-1 combines with J gene TRBJ1-4, with D possibly matching TRBD1 (6 bases). The CDR3 is made up of 11 amino acids. V dropped 6 bases and J dropped 13 bases, with 15 bases sitting between them. The germline V gene encodes CDR1 DFQATT and CDR2 SNEGSKA (reference sequence). The CDR3 region is CSAPARGGLFF. The DNA of the CDR3 is TGCAGTGCCCCCGCGAGAGGGGGACTGTTTTTT.

This rearrangement joins TRBV28 to TRBJ1-1; D possibly corresponds to TRBD1 (6 bases). The V end was cut by 3 bases, the J end by 1 base, with 18 bases between. The CDR3 covers 17 residues. Germline loops: CDR1 MDHEN, CDR2 SYDVKM. For the CDR3, the DNA is TGTGCCAGCAGTTTGTACAGGGCGGGAATTCAGAACACTGAAGCTTTCTTT. It encodes CASSLYRAGIQNTEAFF.

The V call is TRBV27, the J call TRBJ2-1; perhaps TRBD2 as D (5 bases). The germline CDR1 and CDR2 sequences are MNHEY and SMNVEV (reference sequence). Trimming left V 6 bases short and J 1 base short, with 10 bases between. The CDR3 length is 14 residues. CDR3 sequence reads: CASSQRGSYNEQFF. CDR3 nucleotide sequence: TGTGCCAGCAGCCAAAGAGGGTCCTACAATGAGCAGTTCTTC.

The chain carries TRBV24-1 and TRBJ1-1; D call uncertain. Germline lookup yields CDR1 KGHDR and CDR2 SFDVKD. V lost 1 base and J lost 11, with 4 bases in between. The length of the CDR3 is 10 residues. The CDR3 nucleotides read TGTGCCACCAGTGATTTTCGGGCTTTCTTT. The encoded protein is CATSDFRAFF.

The chain employs TRBV4-1 and TRBJ2-7, with 7 bases fitting TRBD2. The junction had 17 bases not matched to a gene; V was cut back by 6 bases and J by 6 bases. The CDR3 extends over 16 amino acids. Germline V gives CDR1 MGHRA, CDR2 YSYEKL. Here the CDR3 DNA reads TGCGCCAGCAGACCCGTCCGAGGGCGGGAGATAGGCGAGCAGTACTTC. Protein: CASRPVRGREIGEQYF.

J is TRBJ1-4 and V is TRBV15, with D perhaps TRBD1 (6 bases). Germline loops: CDR1 LNHNV, CDR2 YYDKDF (reference sequence). V was clipped by 1 base and J by 8 bases, with 14 bases between them. The CDR3 length is 15 residues. CDR3 sequence (DNA): TGTGCCACCAGCAGAGTAATCCCGGGACAAGAAAAACTGTTTTTT. Translated: CATSRVIPGQEKLFF.

The chain uses TRBV3-1 (or the pseudogene TRBV3-2) and TRBJ1-5, with no clear D. Trimming shortened V by 0 bases and J by 3 bases, and 6 bases separated the two germline ends. CDR1 LGHDT and CDR2 YNNKEL come from the germline V gene (reference sequence). The CDR3 runs 14 residues. The CDR3, as DNA: TGTGCCAGCAGCCAAGATTCCCTCAATCAGCCCCAGCATTTT. It specifies CASSQDSLNQPQHF.

This chain links TRBV7-2 with TRBJ2-3; no clear D gene. CDR1 and CDR2 (germline): SGHTA, FQGNSA. The CDR3 is 14 amino acids. V was shortened by 0 bases and J by 0 bases, with 4 bases between the two germline ends. This chain's CDR3 is CASSLAYSTDTQYF. CDR3 nucleotides: TGTGCCAGCAGCTTAGCCTACAGCACAGATACGCAGTATTTT.

The chain couples TRBV5-3 to TRBJ2-5; 12 bases line up with TRBD2. TRBV5-3 is labeled an ORF, and its function is uncertain. V shed 4 bases and J 5 bases; nucleotides not matched to a gene: 9. The CDR3 has 16 amino acids. CDR3 bases: TGTGCCAGAAGCAGATACCTAGCGGGGGGGCGGGAGACCCAGTACTTC. Its protein product is CARSRYLAGGRETQYF.

The V and J genes are TRBV19 and TRBJ2-1, with TRBD2 identical over 8 bases. Germline V gives CDR1 LNHDA, CDR2 SQIVND (reference sequence). V lost 4 bases, J lost 0 bases, and 17 bases stayed unmatched. This CDR3 has 20 amino acids. The CDR3: CASSTPEIISGVPSYNEQFF. In DNA form, the CDR3 reads TGTGCCAGTAGTACTCCAGAGATAATTAGCGGGGTCCCCTCCTACAATGAGCAGTTCTTC.

The chain recombines TRBV6-5 with TRBJ2-3; no definite D call. The germline V gene has CDR1 MNHEY and CDR2 SVGAGI. CDR3 length: 15 amino acids. The V end lost 5 bases, the J end lost 3 bases, and 15 bases lay between the germline ends. This CDR3 is CASSRRNRRTDTQYF. The CDR3 coding sequence is TGTGCCAGCAGTCGCAGGAACCGCAGGACAGATACGCAGTATTTT.

V is TRBV6-6 and J is TRBJ1-2; D is unresolved. The length of the CDR3 is 15 residues. Germline V lookup: CDR1 MNHNY, CDR2 SVGAGI (reference sequence). V was clipped by 0 bases and J by 5 bases, with 13 bases between them. Here the CDR3 DNA reads TGTGCCAGCAGTTACTCGAGGGCCCAATCTTATGGCTACACCTTC. Translating gives CASSYSRAQSYGYTF.